The 29 T cell receptor beta chains in this list originate from one sample, sequenced in a study of monozygotic twins with inflammatory bowel disease (dated by TCRdb to 2018 to 2020). Preparation of the library involved 5' RACE. The sequencer was an Illumina HiSeq 2500. Reads reprocessed by TCRdb are summarized as one entry per CDR3 protein sequence, and DNA is absent. For this sample, the table gives around 410,000 distinct CDR3 sequences. Under 3% of the sample is taken by the ten largest. The specimen sequenced was blood. The receptor source for this set is a human donor with ulcerative colitis or Crohn's disease, or a healthy co-twin of an affected twin (not recorded which).

The chain has TRBV7-2 and TRBJ2-2; TCRdb gives TRBD2 as the D gene, but with no DNA this cannot be confirmed. The CDR3 loop spans 16 amino acids. CDR1 and CDR2 from the germline V gene are SGHTA and FQGNSA. CDR3 sequence: CASSPGLAGGFGELFF.

The chain couples TRBV5-1 to TRBJ2-7. CDR1 is SGHRS, CDR2 YFSETQ, per germline. The CDR3 length is 12 residues. The CDR3 sequence is CASSLVPYEQYF.

The CDR3 sequence is CSAPPGGAISTDTQYF. The chain joins TRBV20-1 to TRBJ2-3; no DNA is available, so the TRBD2 call from TCRdb remains unchecked. CDR1 DFQATT and CDR2 SNEGSKA come from the germline V gene (reference sequence). The CDR3 has 16 residues.

The J gene is TRBJ1-1, the V gene TRBV6-2 or TRBV6-3. The CDR3 has 13 amino acids. Germline CDR1 MNHEY, CDR2 SVGEGT. CDR3 region: CASSYRWETEAFF.

This chain uses TRBV2 with TRBJ1-5. From germline, CDR1 is SNHLY and CDR2 FYNNEI. CDR3 length equals 16 residues. CDR3 in amino acids: CASMSESVGWNQPQHF.

CDR3: CASRWGDSSGELFF. The chain employs TRBV6-2 or TRBV6-3 and TRBJ2-2; the D call from TCRdb, TRBD1, cannot be confirmed without DNA. The germline CDR1 and CDR2 sequences are MNHEY and SVGEGT. This CDR3 region has 14 residues.

The chain couples TRBV5-4 to TRBJ2-7; TCRdb lists TRBD1, though no DNA is available to test this call. Germline V gene sequence: CDR1 SGHNT, CDR2 YYREEE (reference sequence). This CDR3 spans 14 amino acids. The CDR3 loop reads CASSSGVRDNEQYF.

J is TRBJ2-6 and V is TRBV14. The CDR3 totals 19 residues. Germline V gene data show CDR1 as SGHDN and CDR2 as FVKESK. CDR3 residues: CASSPGIGPRVSGANVLTF.

This chain connects TRBV20-1 to TRBJ1-2. The CDR3 contains 17 residues. CDR1 and CDR2 from the germline V gene are DFQATT and SNEGSKA (reference sequence). The CDR3 here is CSARDRNGPRANYGYTF.

This chain links TRBV20-1 with TRBJ2-7; TCRdb returns TRBD1, unconfirmable since there is no DNA. This CDR3 contains 18 residues. The germline gives CDR1 DFQATT, CDR2 SNEGSKA (reference sequence). The CDR3 spells CSARDAYRGPSGTEEQYF.

The gene calls are TRBV12-3 or TRBV12-4 and TRBJ1-5. CDR3 length: 13 residues. The CDR3 reads CASSLSGNQPQHF.

The chain has TRBV7-7 and TRBJ2-2; TCRdb selects TRBD1, and the lack of DNA leaves this call unchecked. The germline V gene has CDR1 SSHAT and CDR2 FNYEAQ (reference sequence). This CDR3 spans 15 amino acids. The CDR3 loop reads CASSLGGGPAGELFF.

This sequence joins TRBV24-1 and TRBJ2-1; TCRdb indicates TRBD1, and absent DNA this call remains unverified. Looked up from germline, CDR1 is KGHDR and CDR2 is SFDVKD. The CDR3 extends over 15 amino acids. CDR3 residues: CATSDSGTGGLEQFF.

The chain links TRBV5-1 to TRBJ1-2. Germline V gene sequence: CDR1 SGHRS, CDR2 YFSETQ. This CDR3 is built from 11 residues. The CDR3 is CASAGDYGYTF. Together with reference TRBV5-1 and TRBJ1-2, the CDR3 gives the full variable domain: KAGVTQTPRYLIKTRGQQVTLSCSPISGHRSVSWYQQTPGQGLQFLFEYFSETQRNKGNFPGRFSGRQFSNSRSEMNVSTLELGDSALYLCASAGDYGYTFGSGTRLTVV.

The chain carries TRBV16 and TRBJ2-7. Germline CDR1 is KGHSY and CDR2 is FQNENV. CDR3 size: 14 residues. The CDR3 loop is CASSLQAGRDEQYF.

The rearrangement uses TRBV20-1 and TRBJ1-3; the D gene TCRdb calls, TRBD1, cannot be checked with no DNA. This CDR3 contains 16 residues. The germline CDR1 and CDR2 sequences are DFQATT and SNEGSKA (reference sequence). This CDR3 is CSASNFRGNSGNTIYF.

The chain carries TRBV6-1 and TRBJ1-2; without DNA, the TCRdb call of TRBD1 cannot be checked. The CDR3 has 16 residues. Germline assignment: CDR1 MNHNS and CDR2 SASEGT. CDR3 loop: CASRRQGQGANYGYTF.

This sequence joins TRBV12-3 or TRBV12-4 and TRBJ2-3; as DNA is missing, the TRBD2 call by TCRdb cannot be tested. CDR3 length: 16 residues. The CDR3 here is CASSLTSGALTDTQYF.

V is TRBV6-2 or TRBV6-3 and J is TRBJ2-2; there is no DNA to check the TCRdb D call of TRBD1. This CDR3 contains 15 residues. Looked up from germline, CDR1 is MNHEY and CDR2 is SVGEGT. The CDR3: CASSYRGLGTGELFF.

The rearrangement joins TRBV29-1 to TRBJ1-1. Germline V gene lookup returns CDR1 SQVTM and CDR2 ANQGSEA. CDR3 length equals 11 residues. The CDR3 sequence: CSVSMNTEAFF.

V is TRBV20-1 and J is TRBJ1-4. Germline CDR1 and CDR2: DFQATT and SNEGSKA (reference sequence). The CDR3 has 13 amino acids. The CDR3 protein is CSARSPRGEKLFF.

The chain recombines TRBV5-1 with TRBJ2-5. Germline V lookup: CDR1 SGHRS, CDR2 YFSETQ. The CDR3 totals 14 residues. The CDR3 spells CASSSQNPLETQYF.

This chain uses TRBV5-1 with TRBJ1-1. Germline assignment: CDR1 SGHRS and CDR2 YFSETQ. This CDR3 contains 14 residues. The CDR3 sequence: CASSGGLQNTEAFF.

J is TRBJ2-5 and V is TRBV28; without DNA, the TCRdb call of TRBD1 cannot be checked. Germline CDR1 MDHEN, CDR2 SYDVKM. The CDR3 sequence is 13 residues long. This CDR3 is CAISDSYQETQYF.

The CDR3 is CSVAPTKEQFF. The chain carries TRBV29-1 and TRBJ2-1. The CDR3 sequence is 11 residues long. The V gene's germline CDR1 is SQVTM and CDR2 ANQGSEA.

The chain's CDR3 is CASSLGLAGAPRTGELFF. This chain links TRBV5-1 with TRBJ2-2; without DNA, the TCRdb call of TRBD2 cannot be checked. Germline CDR1 reads SGHRS; CDR2 reads YFSETQ. This CDR3 contains 18 residues.

V is TRBV2 and J is TRBJ2-4; the TRBD2 assignment by TCRdb is unverifiable without DNA. Germline assignment: CDR1 SNHLY and CDR2 FYNNEI. The CDR3 covers 17 residues. CDR3 amino acids: CASSGLKRGIAKNIQYF.

V is TRBV15 and J is TRBJ2-1. The CDR3 is 14 residues long. CDR1 is LNHNV and CDR2 is YYDKDF in the germline V gene (reference sequence). The CDR3 protein is CATSRGPNGHEQFF.

CDR3 protein: CASRGALDLNTEAFF. The V gene is TRBV6-1, the J gene TRBJ1-1; there is no DNA to check the TCRdb D call of TRBD1. The CDR3 runs to 15 residues. Germline values: CDR1 MNHNS, CDR2 SASEGT.